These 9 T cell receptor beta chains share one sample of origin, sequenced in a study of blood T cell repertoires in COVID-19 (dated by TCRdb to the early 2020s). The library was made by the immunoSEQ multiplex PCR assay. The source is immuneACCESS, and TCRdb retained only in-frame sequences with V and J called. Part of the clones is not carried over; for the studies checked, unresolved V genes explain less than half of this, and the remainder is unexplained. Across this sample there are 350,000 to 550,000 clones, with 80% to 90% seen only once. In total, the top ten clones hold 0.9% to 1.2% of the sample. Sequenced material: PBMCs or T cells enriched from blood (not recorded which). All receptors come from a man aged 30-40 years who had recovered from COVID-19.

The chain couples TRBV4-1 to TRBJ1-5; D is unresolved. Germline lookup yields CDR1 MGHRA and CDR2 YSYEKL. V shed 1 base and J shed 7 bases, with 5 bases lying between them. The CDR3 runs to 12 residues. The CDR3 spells CASSQGGQPQHF. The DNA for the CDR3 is TGCGCCAGCAGCCAAGGAGGCCAGCCCCAGCATTTT.

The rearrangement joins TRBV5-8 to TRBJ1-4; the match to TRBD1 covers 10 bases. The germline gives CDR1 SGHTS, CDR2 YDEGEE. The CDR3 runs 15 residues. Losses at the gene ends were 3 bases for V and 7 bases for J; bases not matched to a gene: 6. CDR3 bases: TGTGCCAGCAGCTACGACAGGGGGCGAGGTGAAAAACTGTTTTTT. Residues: CASSYDRGRGEKLFF.

This CDR3 reads CASTLWWAKETQYF. CDR3 in DNA: TGTGCCAGTACCCTATGGTGGGCCAAAGAGACCCAGTACTTC. The chain joins TRBV19 to TRBJ2-5; no definite D call. The CDR3 has 14 residues. Germline loops: CDR1 LNHDA, CDR2 SQIVND (reference sequence). Between the trimmed V and J ends, which lost 7 bases and 3 bases, there was a span of 15 bases.

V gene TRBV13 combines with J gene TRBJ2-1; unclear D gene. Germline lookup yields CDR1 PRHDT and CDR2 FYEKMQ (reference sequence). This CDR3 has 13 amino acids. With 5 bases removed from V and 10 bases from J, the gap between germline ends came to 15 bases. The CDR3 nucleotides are TGTGCCAGCAGCCCCTATCGATCCTTCGAGCAGTTCTTC. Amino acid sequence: CASSPYRSFEQFF.

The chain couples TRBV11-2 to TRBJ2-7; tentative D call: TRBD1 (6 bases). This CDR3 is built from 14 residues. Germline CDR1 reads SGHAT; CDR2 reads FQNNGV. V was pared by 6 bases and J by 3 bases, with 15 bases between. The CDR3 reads CASRRARGGYEQYF. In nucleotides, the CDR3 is TGTGCCAGCAGAAGAGCCAGGGGTGGCTACGAGCAGTACTTC. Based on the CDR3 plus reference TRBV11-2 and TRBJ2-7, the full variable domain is EAGVAQSPRYKIIEKRQSVAFWCNPISGHATLYWYQQILGQGPKLLIQFQNNGVVDDSQLPKDRFSAERLKGVDSTLKIQPAKLEDSAVYLCASRRARGGYEQYFGPGTRLTVT.

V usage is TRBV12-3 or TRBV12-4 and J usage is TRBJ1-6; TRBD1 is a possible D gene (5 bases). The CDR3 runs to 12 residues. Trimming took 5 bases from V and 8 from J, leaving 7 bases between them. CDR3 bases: TGTGCCAGCAGTGGAGGGGATTCACCCCTCCACTTT. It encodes CASSGGDSPLHF.

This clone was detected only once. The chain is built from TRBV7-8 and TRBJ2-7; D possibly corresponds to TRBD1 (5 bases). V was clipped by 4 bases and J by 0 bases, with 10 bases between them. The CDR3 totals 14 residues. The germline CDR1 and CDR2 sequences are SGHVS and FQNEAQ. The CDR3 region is CASSSDKSSYEQYF. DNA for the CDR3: TGTGCCAGCAGCTCGGACAAAAGCTCCTACGAGCAGTACTTC. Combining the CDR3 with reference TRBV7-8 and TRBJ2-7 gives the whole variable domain GAGVSQSPRYKVAKRGQDVALRCDPISGHVSLFWYQQALGQGPEFLTYFQNEAQLDKSGLPSDRFFAERPEGSVSTLKIQRTQQEDSAVYLCASSSDKSSYEQYFGPGTRLTVT.

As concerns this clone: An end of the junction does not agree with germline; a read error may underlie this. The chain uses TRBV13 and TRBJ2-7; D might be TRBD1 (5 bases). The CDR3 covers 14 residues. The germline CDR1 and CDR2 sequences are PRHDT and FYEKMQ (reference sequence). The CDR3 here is CASSLRQLSSEQYF. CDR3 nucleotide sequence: TGTGCCAGCAGCTTAAGACAGTTATCCTCCGAGCAGTACTTC.

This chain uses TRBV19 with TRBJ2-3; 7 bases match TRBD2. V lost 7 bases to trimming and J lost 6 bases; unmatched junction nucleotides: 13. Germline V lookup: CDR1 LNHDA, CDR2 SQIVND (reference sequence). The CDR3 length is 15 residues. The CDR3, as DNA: TGTGCCAGTACTACGGGACTACCCGGAGCGGATACGCAGTATTTT. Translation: CASTTGLPGADTQYF.